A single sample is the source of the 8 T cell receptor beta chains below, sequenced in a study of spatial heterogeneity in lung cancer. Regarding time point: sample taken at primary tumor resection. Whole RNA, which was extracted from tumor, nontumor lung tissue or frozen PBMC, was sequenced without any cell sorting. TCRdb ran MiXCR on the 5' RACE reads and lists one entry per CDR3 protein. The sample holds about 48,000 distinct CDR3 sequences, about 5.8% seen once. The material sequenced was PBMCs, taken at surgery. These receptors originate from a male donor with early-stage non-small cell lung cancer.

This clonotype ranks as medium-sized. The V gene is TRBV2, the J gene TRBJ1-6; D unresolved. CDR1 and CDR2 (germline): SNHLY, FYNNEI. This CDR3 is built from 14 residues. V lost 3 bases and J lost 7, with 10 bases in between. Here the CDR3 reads CASSEGRFNSPLHF. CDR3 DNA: TGTGCCAGCAGTGAGGGCAGATTCAATTCACCCCTCCACTTT.

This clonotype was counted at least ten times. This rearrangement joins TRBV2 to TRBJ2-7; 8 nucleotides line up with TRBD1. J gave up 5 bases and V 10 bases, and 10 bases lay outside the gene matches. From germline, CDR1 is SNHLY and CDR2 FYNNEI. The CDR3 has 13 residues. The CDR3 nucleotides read TGTGCCAACCAACGGACAGGGTCTCACGAGCAGTACTTC. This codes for CANQRTGSHEQYF.

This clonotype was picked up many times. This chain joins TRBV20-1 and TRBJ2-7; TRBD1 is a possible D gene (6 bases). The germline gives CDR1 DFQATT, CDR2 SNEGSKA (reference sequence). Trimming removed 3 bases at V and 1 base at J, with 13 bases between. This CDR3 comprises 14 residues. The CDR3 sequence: CSARLLQGSYEQYF. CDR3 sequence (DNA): TGCAGTGCTAGGCTTTTACAGGGTTCCTACGAGCAGTACTTC.

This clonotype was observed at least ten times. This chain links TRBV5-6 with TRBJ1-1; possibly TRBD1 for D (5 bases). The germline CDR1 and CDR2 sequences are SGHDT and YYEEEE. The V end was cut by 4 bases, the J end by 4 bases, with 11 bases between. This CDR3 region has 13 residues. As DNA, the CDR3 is TGTGCCAGCAGCCGCCTAGGGGTCACTGAAGCTTTCTTT. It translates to CASSRLGVTEAFF.

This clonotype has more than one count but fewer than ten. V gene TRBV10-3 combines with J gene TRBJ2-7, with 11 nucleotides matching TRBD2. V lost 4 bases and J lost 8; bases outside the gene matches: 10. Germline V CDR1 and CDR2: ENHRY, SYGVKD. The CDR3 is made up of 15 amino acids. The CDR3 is CAISATSGEPTKQYF. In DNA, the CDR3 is TGTGCCATCAGTGCGACTAGCGGGGAACCTACGAAGCAGTACTTC.

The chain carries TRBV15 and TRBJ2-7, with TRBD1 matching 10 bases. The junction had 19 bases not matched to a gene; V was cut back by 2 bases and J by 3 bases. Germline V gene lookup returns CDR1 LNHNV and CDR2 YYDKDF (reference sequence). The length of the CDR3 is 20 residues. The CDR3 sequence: CATSRLPPPTRDRGLYEQYF. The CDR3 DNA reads TGTGCCACCAGCAGACTCCCCCCACCAACCCGGGACAGGGGACTCTACGAGCAGTACTTC.

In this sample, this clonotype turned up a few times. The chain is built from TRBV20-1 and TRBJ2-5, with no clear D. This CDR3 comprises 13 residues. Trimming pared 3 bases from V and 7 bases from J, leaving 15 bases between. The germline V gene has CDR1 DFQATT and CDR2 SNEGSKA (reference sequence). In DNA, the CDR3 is TGCAGTGCTAGGCAGGCCCAAGATGGGACCCAGTACTTC. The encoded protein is CSARQAQDGTQYF.

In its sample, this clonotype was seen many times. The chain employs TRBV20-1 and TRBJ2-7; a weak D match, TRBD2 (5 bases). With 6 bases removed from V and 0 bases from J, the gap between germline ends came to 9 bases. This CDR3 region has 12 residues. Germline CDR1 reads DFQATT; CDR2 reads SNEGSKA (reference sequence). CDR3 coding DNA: TGCAGTGCCAACGGGATCTCCTACGAGCAGTACTTC. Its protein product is CSANGISYEQYF.